One and the same sample provided the 18 T cell receptor beta chains below, sequenced in a study of identical twins. TCRdb reprocessed the 5' RACE reads with MiXCR, giving one entry per CDR3 protein. The data show 1.5 million to 2 million distinct CDR3 sequences, about 32% seen once. The specimen sequenced was cord blood. Receptor source: a newborn girl in good health.

This rearrangement joins TRBV28 to TRBJ1-2; D is undetermined. The CDR3 spans 13 residues. V was trimmed by 1 base and J by 8 bases, leaving 11 bases between them. CDR1 is MDHEN and CDR2 is SYDVKM in the germline V gene. CDR3 sequence: CASSLSVGVGYTF. CDR3 nucleotides: TGTGCCAGCAGTTTATCCGTTGGGGTCGGCTACACCTTC.

There are a few counts of this clonotype. This chain joins TRBV2 and TRBJ2-7, with 7 positions matching TRBD1. The CDR3 has 13 residues. The germline CDR1 and CDR2 sequences are SNHLY and FYNNEI. The V and J ends lost 6 bases and 5 bases, in that order; junction bases with no gene match: 7. CDR3 sequence: CASSRQGHHEQYF. The CDR3 region has the DNA TGTGCCAGCAGCCGACAGGGACATCACGAGCAGTACTTC.

To note about this clonotype: The junction differs from germline at one of its ends, possibly a read error. This chain joins TRBV28 and TRBJ2-5, with 10 bases matching TRBD1. Looked up from germline, CDR1 is MDHEN and CDR2 is SYDVKM. The CDR3 extends over 16 amino acids. CDR3 in DNA: TGTGCCAACAGTTTCCCGACAGGGGGCGTCTTGTGGGAGCAGTACTTC. Translating gives CANSFPTGGVLWEQYF.

This clonotype was counted between two and nine times. The chain couples TRBV5-1 to TRBJ2-5; 10 bases map to TRBD2. Trimming cost V 0 bases and J 2 bases; bases outside gene matches: 25. This CDR3 is built from 23 residues. In germline, CDR1 is SGHRS, CDR2 YFSETQ. The CDR3 DNA reads as TGCGCCAGCAGCTTGGCCCCGCCGGCTTTATGGCTTATAGAACTAGCGGGGCAAGAGACCCAGTACTTC. This encodes CASSLAPPALWLIELAGQETQYF.

Worth noting for this clonotype: One end of the junction varies from germline; a read error may be responsible. This sequence joins TRBV6-8 and TRBJ2-1; D remains ambiguous. This CDR3 spans 11 amino acids. From germline, CDR1 is MNHGY and CDR2 SAAAGT. The DNA for the CDR3 is TGTGCCAGCGGTTACGATAATGAGCAGTTCTTC. Its translation is CASGYDNEQFF.

A few counts support this clonotype. This chain uses TRBV3-1 with TRBJ2-1; D ambiguous. CDR1 is LGHDT and CDR2 is YNNKEL in the germline V gene (reference sequence). The CDR3 extends over 16 amino acids. Trimming removed 1 base at V and 0 bases at J, with 10 bases between. The CDR3 nucleotides are TGTGCCAGCAGCCAAGTTTACCTGAGCTCCTACAATGAGCAGTTCTTC. This codes for CASSQVYLSSYNEQFF.

Only a few counts were recorded for this clonotype. This chain uses TRBV20-1 with TRBJ2-1; 7 positions agree with TRBD2. CDR1 is DFQATT, CDR2 SNEGSKA, per germline (reference sequence). The J segment lost 5 bases and the V segment lost 6 bases, leaving 13 bases of the junction unmatched. The CDR3 has 15 residues. The CDR3 DNA reads as TGCAGTGCCCCAACCCTGGCGGGAGCCCACAATGAGCAGTTCTTC. It specifies CSAPTLAGAHNEQFF.

The gene calls are TRBV20-1 and TRBJ1-1, with TRBD1 matching over 7 bases. With V trimmed by 2 bases and J by 7 bases, 7 bases remained unmatched. This CDR3 spans 13 amino acids. CDR1 DFQATT and CDR2 SNEGSKA come from the germline V gene (reference sequence). The CDR3: CSARHRGLGEAFF. Written as DNA, the CDR3 is TGCAGTGCTAGACACAGGGGCTTGGGTGAAGCTTTCTTT.

The rearrangement links TRBV20-1 to TRBJ2-7, with unresolved D. CDR1 is DFQATT, CDR2 SNEGSKA, per germline (reference sequence). Trimming cost V 2 bases and J 0 bases, with 14 bases left between them. This CDR3 spans 15 amino acids. The CDR3 DNA reads as TGCAGTGCTAGAACCCATACAAAGAGCTCCTACGAGCAGTACTTC. It is translated as CSARTHTKSSYEQYF.

In this sample, this clonotype turned up a few times. The rearrangement links TRBV20-1 to TRBJ2-5; D call uncertain. CDR1 is DFQATT and CDR2 is SNEGSKA in the germline V gene (reference sequence). This CDR3 is built from 14 residues. Trimming left V 0 bases short and J 2 bases short, with 10 bases between. The CDR3 DNA reads as TGCAGTGCTAGAGAGCAGGTGCCTCAAGAGACCCAGTACTTC. Protein product: CSAREQVPQETQYF.

V usage is TRBV6-1 and J usage is TRBJ1-2; TRBD1 agrees at 7 bases. The V gene end was trimmed by 11 bases and the J gene end by 4 bases; junction bases not matched to a gene: 10. CDR3 length: 13 residues. CDR1 and CDR2 from the germline V gene are MNHNS and SASEGT. CDR3: CAGTIRGVYGYTF. The CDR3 DNA follows: TGTGCCGGCACAATCAGGGGGGTCTATGGCTACACCTTC.

This clonotype was counted only a few times. This chain uses TRBV12-3 or TRBV12-4 with TRBJ2-3; tentatively, D is TRBD1 or TRBD2 (6 bases each). The CDR3 has 15 amino acids. Trimming pared 1 base from V and 5 bases from J, leaving 13 bases between. The CDR3 bases are TGTGCCAGCAGTTTAGGACCGGGGGCGGTAGATACGCAGTATTTT. Its protein is CASSLGPGAVDTQYF.

Concerning this clonotype itself: One base away lies a much larger clone, so this may be a sequencing read error. Here the CDR3 reads CASRGGSGERFF. The CDR3 nucleotides are TGTGCCAGCAGGGGCGGGAGCGGTGAGCGGTTCTTC. The gene calls are TRBV27 and TRBJ2-1; 7 bases match TRBD2. The germline CDR1 and CDR2 sequences are MNHEY and SMNVEV (reference sequence). This CDR3 has 12 residues.

A few counts support this clonotype. The chain is built from TRBV24-1 and TRBJ2-5, with a tentative D call TRBD2 (6 bases). With 5 bases removed from V and 2 bases from J, the gap between germline ends came to 14 bases. In germline, CDR1 is KGHDR, CDR2 SFDVKD. CDR3 length: 15 residues. The CDR3 DNA sequence: TGTGCCACCAGTGGAGGCTCTAGCGCACAAGAGACCCAGTACTTC. Protein: CATSGGSSAQETQYF.

This clonotype was recorded a few times. The V gene is TRBV29-1, the J gene TRBJ2-2, with D possibly being TRBD1 or TRBD2 (6 bases each). The V gene lost 7 bases and the J gene lost 4 bases, with 16 bases spanning the gap. CDR1 is SQVTM and CDR2 is ANQGSEA in the germline V gene. This CDR3 comprises 14 residues. CDR3 coding DNA: TGCAGCGCAAGGGGGGCAGTAACCACCGGGGAGCTGTTTTTT. Protein: CSARGAVTTGELFF.

This clonotype was observed a handful of times. This chain uses TRBV28 with TRBJ1-6; a weak D match, TRBD1 (6 bases). The length of the CDR3 is 17 residues. V was trimmed by 6 bases and J by 6 bases, leaving 21 bases between them. CDR1 is MDHEN and CDR2 is SYDVKM in the germline V gene. The CDR3 DNA is TGTGCCAGCAGAGGGACACGCCGATCCCTTTTTAATTCACCCCTCCACTTT. This sequence encodes CASRGTRRSLFNSPLHF.

V usage is TRBV12-3 or TRBV12-4 and J usage is TRBJ2-4; D not resolved. The V end was cut by 4 bases, the J end by 4 bases, with 8 bases between. The CDR3 length is 13 residues. CDR3 loop: CASSWVRKNIQYF. CDR3 coding DNA: TGTGCCAGCAGTTGGGTCAGGAAAAACATTCAGTACTTC.

The chain uses TRBV4-1 and TRBJ2-3, with D unclear. Looked up from germline, CDR1 is MGHRA and CDR2 is YSYEKL. Trimming removed 1 base at V and 0 bases at J, with 8 bases between. This CDR3 region has 15 residues. This CDR3 is CASSQVGISTDTQYF. DNA for the CDR3: TGCGCCAGCAGCCAAGTGGGGATTAGCACAGATACGCAGTATTTT.